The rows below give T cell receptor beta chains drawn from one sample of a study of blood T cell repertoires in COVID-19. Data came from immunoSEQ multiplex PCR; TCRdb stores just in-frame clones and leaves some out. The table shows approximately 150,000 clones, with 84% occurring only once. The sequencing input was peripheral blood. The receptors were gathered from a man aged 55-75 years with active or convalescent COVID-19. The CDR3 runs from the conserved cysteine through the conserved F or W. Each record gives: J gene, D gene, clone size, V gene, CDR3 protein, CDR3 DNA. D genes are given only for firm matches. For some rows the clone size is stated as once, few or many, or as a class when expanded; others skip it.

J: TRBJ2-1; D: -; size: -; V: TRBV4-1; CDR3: CASSQVGGGGNNEQFF; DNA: TGCGCCAGCAGCCAAGTCGGCGGAGGAGGGAACAATGAGCAGTTCTTC
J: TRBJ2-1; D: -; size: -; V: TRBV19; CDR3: CASSIQAGRYNEQFF; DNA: TGTGCCAGTAGTATACAGGCAGGGAGGTACAATGAGCAGTTCTTC
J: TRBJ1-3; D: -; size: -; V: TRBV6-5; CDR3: CASSYSRGNSGNTIYF; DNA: TGTGCCAGCAGTTACTCGCGGGGGAACTCTGGAAACACCATATATTTT
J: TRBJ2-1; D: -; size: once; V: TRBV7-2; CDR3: CASSLAQGVSYNEQFF; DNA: TGTGCCAGCAGCTTAGCGCAGGGTGTCTCCTACAATGAGCAGTTCTTC
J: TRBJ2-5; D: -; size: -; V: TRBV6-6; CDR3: CASSYMGRAQETQYF; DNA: TGTGCCAGCAGTTACATGGGGCGTGCTCAAGAGACCCAGTACTTC
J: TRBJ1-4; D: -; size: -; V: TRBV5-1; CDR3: CASSLPQGATNEKLFF; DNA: TGCGCCAGCAGCTTACCCCAGGGTGCAACTAATGAAAAACTGTTTTTT
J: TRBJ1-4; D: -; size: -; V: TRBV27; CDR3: CASSLLGATNEKLFF; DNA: TGTGCCAGCAGTTTATTAGGGGCAACTAATGAAAAACTGTTTTTT
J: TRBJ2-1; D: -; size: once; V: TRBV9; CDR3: CASSLIAVEGEQFF; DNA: TGTGCCAGCAGCTTGATAGCGGTGGAGGGTGAGCAGTTCTTC
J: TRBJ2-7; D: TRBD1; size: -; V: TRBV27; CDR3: CASSSGQGASYEQYF; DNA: TGTGCCAGCAGTTCAGGACAGGGGGCGTCCTACGAGCAGTACTTC
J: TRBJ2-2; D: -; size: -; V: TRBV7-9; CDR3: CASSLLRRLNTGELFF; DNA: TGTGCCAGCAGCTTATTGAGGCGGCTGAACACCGGGGAGCTGTTTTTT
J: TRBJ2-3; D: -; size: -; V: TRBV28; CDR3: CASSLATDTQYF; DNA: TGTGCCAGCAGTTTGGCCACAGATACGCAGTATTTT
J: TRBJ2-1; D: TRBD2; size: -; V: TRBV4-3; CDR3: CASSEAGNSYNEQFF; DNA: TGCGCCAGCAGCGAAGCGGGGAACTCCTACAATGAGCAGTTCTTC
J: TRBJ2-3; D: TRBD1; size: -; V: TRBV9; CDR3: CASSVDGQGRNTQYF; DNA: TGTGCCAGCAGCGTAGACGGACAGGGGAGGAATACGCAGTATTTT
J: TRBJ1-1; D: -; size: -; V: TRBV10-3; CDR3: CAISSQEEAFF; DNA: TGTGCCATCAGTTCACAGGAAGAAGCTTTCTTT
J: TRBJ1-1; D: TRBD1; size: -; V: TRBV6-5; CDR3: CASRPDRGLTEAFF; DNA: TGTGCCAGCAGGCCGGACAGGGGTTTGACTGAAGCTTTCTTT
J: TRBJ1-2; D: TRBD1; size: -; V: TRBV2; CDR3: CASKNDRGGGYGYTF; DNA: TGTGCCAGCAAGAATGACAGGGGCGGGGGCTATGGCTACACCTTC
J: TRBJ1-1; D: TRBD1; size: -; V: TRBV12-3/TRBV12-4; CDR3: CASSLGQGAEAFF; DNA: TGTGCCAGCAGCCTGGGACAGGGGGCTGAAGCTTTCTTT